Shown below are 25 T cell receptor beta chains from a single sample sequenced in a study of T-cell memory formation after mild COVID-19. Each CDR3 protein is one row after TCRdb ran MiXCR on the 5' RACE reads. The table has about 390,000 distinct CDR3 sequences, around a fifth seen once. The material sequenced was PBMCs or a T cell subset sorted from them (not recorded which). Receptors originate from an adult woman who had mild COVID-19 (a few samples of this study predate the infection). Cell type and time point are not known.

Many counts were recorded for this clonotype. The chain carries TRBV7-2 and TRBJ1-4; D is unclear. Between the trimmed V and J ends, which lost 5 bases and 7 bases, there was a span of 17 bases. This CDR3 has 15 residues. Looked up from germline, CDR1 is SGHTA and CDR2 is FQGNSA. As DNA, the CDR3 is TGTGCCAGCAGCCAAAACTTAGTACGAGGTGAAAAACTGTTTTTT. As protein: CASSQNLVRGEKLFF.

This clonotype has just a few counts. The V gene is TRBV12-3 or TRBV12-4, the J gene TRBJ2-5; D perhaps matches TRBD1 (5 bases). This CDR3 region has 12 residues. Trimming pared 9 bases from V and 6 bases from J, leaving 14 bases between. The CDR3 is CARGPGAKTQYF. The CDR3 region has the DNA TGTGCCAGGGGGCCGGGTGCGAAGACCCAGTACTTC.

This clonotype was seen a few times. The CDR3 coding sequence is TGTGCCAGCAAGTTACTAGGGACAGATACGCAGTATTTT. Protein sequence: CASKLLGTDTQYF. The chain is built from TRBV2 and TRBJ2-3, with TRBD2 as a possible D gene (5 bases). Germline V CDR1 and CDR2: SNHLY, FYNNEI. The CDR3 runs 13 residues. Trimming stripped 7 bases from V and 3 bases from J, with 11 bases between.

The V and J genes are TRBV5-5 and TRBJ1-1; perhaps TRBD1 as D (5 bases). CDR1 and CDR2 from the germline V gene are SGHKS and YYEKEE (reference sequence). The germline V and J ends were trimmed by 1 base and 4 bases, with 17 bases remaining between them. This CDR3 has 16 amino acids. CDR3 residues: CASSLWWGGSPTEAFF. CDR3 sequence (DNA): TGTGCCAGCAGCTTGTGGTGGGGGGGAAGTCCCACTGAAGCTTTCTTT.

This chain connects TRBV24-1 to TRBJ2-4; D is perhaps TRBD2 (5 bases). Germline V gene data show CDR1 as KGHDR and CDR2 as SFDVKD. The CDR3 runs to 14 residues. Trimming cost V 5 bases and J 2 bases, with 9 bases left between them. The CDR3, as DNA: TGTGCCACCAGTGGTGGGGAGCCCAAAAACATTCAGTACTTC. This encodes CATSGGEPKNIQYF.

The rearrangement joins TRBV24-1 to TRBJ2-5; 9 bases are a match to TRBD1. This CDR3 contains 15 residues. Losses at the gene ends were 2 bases for V and 5 bases for J; bases not matched to a gene: 5. CDR1 and CDR2 (germline): KGHDR, SFDVKD. The chain's CDR3 is CATSDSGQGSETQYF. The CDR3 bases are TGTGCCACCAGTGATTCGGGACAGGGTTCTGAGACCCAGTACTTC.

This clonotype was observed a handful of times. The chain carries TRBV6-1 and TRBJ1-1; 10 bases line up with TRBD1. The V gene's germline CDR1 is MNHNS and CDR2 SASEGT. The CDR3 runs to 16 residues. The V segment lost 0 bases and the J segment 6 bases; nucleotides outside the gene matches: 7. The CDR3 DNA reads TGTGCCAGCAGTGAAGCGTTGGGACAGGGGACGTCTGAAGCTTTCTTT. Translation: CASSEALGQGTSEAFF.

The chain uses TRBV12-3 or TRBV12-4 and TRBJ2-7; no reliable D call. The CDR3 totals 15 residues. Trimming removed 5 bases at V and 3 bases at J, with 17 bases between. This CDR3 is CASSPNKVQHYEQYF. The DNA of the CDR3 is TGTGCCAGCAGTCCCAACAAGGTGCAGCACTACGAGCAGTACTTC.

This rearrangement joins TRBV4-2 to TRBJ2-3, with TRBD1 as a possible D gene (5 bases). V lost 0 bases and J lost 4, with 17 bases in between. This CDR3 is 17 amino acids long. CDR1 is LGHNA, CDR2 YNFKEQ, per germline. CDR3 in amino acids: CASSQDRGTNSPDTQYF. The CDR3 DNA reads TGTGCCAGCAGCCAAGATAGGGGTACTAACTCCCCAGATACGCAGTATTTT.

This chain uses TRBV20-1 with TRBJ2-7; D might be TRBD1 (6 bases). The CDR3 loop spans 18 amino acids. Trimming took off 0 bases at V and 6 bases at J, with 27 bases between the two ends. CDR1 is DFQATT and CDR2 is SNEGSKA in the germline V gene (reference sequence). The DNA for the CDR3 is TGCAGTGCTAGAGATGAAGGCAGGGGCAGAACCCTTACCGTCGAGCAGTACTTC. Translating gives CSARDEGRGRTLTVEQYF.

This clonotype came up many times. The chain employs TRBV5-1 and TRBJ2-2, with D tentatively TRBD1 (6 bases). The ends were cut back, 1 base at V and 2 bases at J, with 9 bases in the middle. The CDR3 loop spans 15 amino acids. The germline V gene encodes CDR1 SGHRS and CDR2 YFSETQ. The CDR3 loop reads CASSLRTDNTGELFF. CDR3 coding DNA: TGCGCCAGCAGCTTGCGGACAGATAACACCGGGGAGCTGTTTTTT.

This clonotype has just a few counts. The rearrangement links TRBV7-8 to TRBJ1-2; 9 bases fit TRBD1. The CDR3 runs to 13 residues. With 1 base clipped from V and 13 bases from J, the junction kept 7 bases outside the gene matches. Looked up from germline, CDR1 is SGHVS and CDR2 is FQNEAQ. CDR3 residues: CASSLEGQGRVTF. The CDR3 DNA reads TGTGCCAGCAGCTTAGAGGGACAGGGAAGAGTCACCTTC.

This chain uses TRBV19 with TRBJ1-6, with D hard to call. CDR1 and CDR2 (germline): LNHDA, SQIVND (reference sequence). The CDR3 runs 15 residues. V lost 9 bases to trimming and J lost 1 base, with 13 bases between them. Here the CDR3 reads CASHSTGSYNSPLHF. Here the CDR3 DNA reads TGTGCCAGCCACTCAACGGGGTCCTATAATTCACCCCTCCACTTT.

This clonotype has more than one count but fewer than ten. The chain carries TRBV10-3 and TRBJ2-5; TRBD2 matches 10 bases. V shed 2 bases and J 5 bases; nucleotides not matched to a gene: 8. Germline values: CDR1 ENHRY, CDR2 SYGVKD. The CDR3 loop spans 16 amino acids. The CDR3: CAISESLAGVRETQYF. In nucleotides, the CDR3 is TGTGCCATCAGTGAGAGTCTAGCGGGAGTTCGGGAGACCCAGTACTTC.

The chain joins TRBV9 to TRBJ2-1; D possibly corresponds to TRBD2 (6 bases). CDR1 is SGDLS and CDR2 is YYNGEE in the germline V gene. The CDR3 consists of 15 residues. The ends were cut back, 4 bases at V and 2 bases at J, with 13 bases in the middle. CDR3 residues: CASSPRSGPYNEQFF. CDR3 DNA sequence: TGTGCCAGCAGCCCTAGAAGCGGGCCCTACAATGAGCAGTTCTTC.

The chain links TRBV7-6 to TRBJ1-1; 7 bases map to TRBD1. The CDR3 has 15 residues. CDR1 is SGHVS and CDR2 is FNYEAQ in the germline V gene. The trim removed 3 bases at V and 2 bases at J, leaving 6 bases unmatched. The chain's CDR3 is CASSFVTGPNTEAFF. In DNA, the CDR3 is TGTGCCAGCAGCTTTGTGACAGGGCCTAACACTGAAGCTTTCTTT.

This clonotype was found a few times. The chain employs TRBV4-1 and TRBJ1-1; perhaps TRBD1 as D (6 bases). Per germline, CDR1 MGHRA and CDR2 YSYEKL. The CDR3 totals 16 residues. Trimming took 4 bases from V and 3 from J, leaving 18 bases between them. In DNA, the CDR3 is TGCGCCAGCAGCCGCCACCAGGGGCGCCGGGACACTGAAGCTTTCTTT. It codes for CASSRHQGRRDTEAFF.

J is TRBJ2-7 and V is TRBV30, with D maybe TRBD1 (6 bases). V was pared by 1 base and J by 4 bases, with 17 bases between. Germline values: CDR1 GTSNPN, CDR2 SVGIG (reference sequence). The CDR3 is 15 residues long. For the CDR3, the DNA is TGTGCCTGGAGTGGTTACAGGGTCCCAGGATACGAGCAGTACTTC. Translated: CAWSGYRVPGYEQYF. Filled out from reference TRBV30 and TRBJ2-7, the complete variable domain reads SQTIHQWPATLVQPVGSPLSLECTVEGTSNPNLYWYRQAAGRGLQLLFYSVGIGQISSEVPQNLSASRPQDRQFILSSKKLLLSDSGFYLCAWSGYRVPGYEQYFGPGTRLTVT.

The V gene is TRBV4-1, the J gene TRBJ2-3; 15 nucleotides align to TRBD2. This CDR3 region has 19 residues. Trimming at V came to 2 bases and at J to 6 bases, leaving 12 bases not matched to a gene. CDR1 and CDR2 from the germline V gene are MGHRA and YSYEKL. As DNA, the CDR3 is TGCGCCAGCAGCCAACCATCCTACGGGACTAGCGGGGGGTTCGATACGCAGTATTTT. This translates into CASSQPSYGTSGGFDTQYF.

This clonotype was recorded a few times. The rearrangement links TRBV14 to TRBJ1-2; no firm D call. The V gene's germline CDR1 is SGHDN and CDR2 FVKESK. The CDR3 runs to 14 residues. Trimming left V 0 bases short and J 8 bases short, with 13 bases between. CDR3 bases: TGTGCCAGCAGCCAAGAGCGAGGCTATGCCGGCTACACCTTC. Protein sequence: CASSQERGYAGYTF.

The CDR3 loop is CASSLDWNSGFTDTQYF. DNA for the CDR3: TGTGCCAGCAGCTTAGATTGGAATAGCGGATTCACAGATACGCAGTATTTT. The chain is built from TRBV11-2 and TRBJ2-3; D may be TRBD2 (6 bases). This CDR3 region has 17 residues. The germline CDR1 and CDR2 sequences are SGHAT and FQNNGV. Trimming took 0 bases from V and 2 from J, leaving 15 bases between them.

The genes are TRBV7-9 and TRBJ1-1; unclear D gene. CDR3 length: 15 amino acids. The germline gives CDR1 SEHNR, CDR2 FQNEAQ (reference sequence). Trimming removed 2 bases at V and 1 base at J, with 11 bases between. The CDR3 region is CASSLRALGNTEAFF. In DNA form, the CDR3 reads TGTGCCAGCAGCTTACGTGCGCTTGGGAACACTGAAGCTTTCTTT.

This clonotype was counted a few times. Germline and junction disagree at one end, which may indicate a read error. This rearrangement joins TRBV20-1 to TRBJ2-1, with TRBD2 identical over 9 bases. The CDR3 covers 15 residues. Per germline, CDR1 DFQATT and CDR2 SNEGSKA (reference sequence). The CDR3: CSARAGGTPYNEQFF. CDR3 DNA sequence: TGCAGTGCGAGAGCGGGAGGTACCCCTTACAATGAGCAGTTCTTC.

This clonotype turned up a few times. The chain links TRBV7-8 to TRBJ2-3; 14 bases match TRBD2. Germline values: CDR1 SGHVS, CDR2 FQNEAQ. Unmatched junction bases numbered 13, after V lost 5 bases and J lost 3 bases. This CDR3 contains 19 residues. In nucleotides, the CDR3 is TGTGCCAGCAGCCCACGACCGGGACTAGCGGGAGAGTTGACAGATACGCAGTATTTT. Translating gives CASSPRPGLAGELTDTQYF.

The chain recombines TRBV21-1 with TRBJ2-5; the table gives TRBD1 as D, unverified against the DNA. TRBV21-1 counts as a pseudogene. The length of the CDR3 is 14 residues. This CDR3 is CASSRTGGQETQYF. CDR3 sequence (DNA): TGTGCCAGCTCTCGGACAGGGGGCCAAGAGACCCAGTACTTC.